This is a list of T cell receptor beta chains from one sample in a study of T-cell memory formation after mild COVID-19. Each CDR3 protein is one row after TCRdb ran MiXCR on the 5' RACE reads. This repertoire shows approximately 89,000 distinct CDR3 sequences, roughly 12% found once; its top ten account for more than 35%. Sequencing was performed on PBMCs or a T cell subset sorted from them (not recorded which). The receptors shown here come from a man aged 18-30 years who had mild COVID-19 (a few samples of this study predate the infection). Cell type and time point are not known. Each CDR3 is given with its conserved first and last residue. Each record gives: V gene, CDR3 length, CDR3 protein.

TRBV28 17 CASSSSLAGGMTDTQYF
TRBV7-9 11 CASREFETQYF
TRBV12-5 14 CASGSPDSAGELFF
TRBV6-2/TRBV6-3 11 CASSRGSPLHF
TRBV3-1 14 CASSPGADLGTQYF
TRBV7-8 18 CASSSPVHRGGAVDEQYF
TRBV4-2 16 CASSQITGTSGYEQYF
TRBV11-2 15 CASSLEYAAQETQYF
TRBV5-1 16 CASSLAAGNPSYEQYF
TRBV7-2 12 CASSPDPYEQYF
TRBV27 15 CATSSGDRAFYGYTF
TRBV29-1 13 CSVARQGGDTQYF
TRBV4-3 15 CASSQYSGKVYEQYF
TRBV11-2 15 CASSFGGRGPDTQYF
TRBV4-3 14 CASSLRPRNTEAFF
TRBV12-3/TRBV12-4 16 CASSFLRTGPPYGYTF
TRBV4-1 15 CASSPRGQAVDTQYF
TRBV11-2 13 CASSGTGGETQYF
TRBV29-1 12 CSVDNFGDGYTF
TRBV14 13 CASKSLAGNTIYF
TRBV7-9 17 CASSPPSVGGSYNEQFF
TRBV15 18 CATSRAAPSGGWKETQYF
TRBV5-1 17 CASSLVDRGHEKETQYF
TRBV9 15 CASSVAGSSRAEAFF
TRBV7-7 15 CASSLEPGNTDTQYF
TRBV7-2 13 CASSLSSVYGYTF
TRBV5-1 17 CASSYDLDRRATDTQYF
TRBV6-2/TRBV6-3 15 CASKGWGGSNQPQHF
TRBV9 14 CASSPGRMNTEAFF
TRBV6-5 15 CASSAAGPGGNEQFF
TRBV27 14 CASSFVGNYNEQFF